The entry that follows covers one T cell receptor (beta chain) sequence. Its antigen is undetermined. The data were obtained in a study of cytomegalovirus exposure and HLA in healthy donors. The study, taken as a whole, reports: Accurate prediction of HLA-A and HLA-B alleles (for most subjects) was reportedly achieved from TCR beta sequences. Later analysis identified a missense DCLRE1C variant that was linked to TCR beta V- and J-gene trimming. Among TCR beta chains, those listed as cytomegalovirus-associated numbered more than 150.

60 Vbeta and 13 Jbeta primers were used in PCR. Profiling relied on immunoSEQ multiplex PCR, and the TCRdb table lists in-frame clones only, not all of them. The sample yields just under 80,000 clones, around three quarters seen once. CDR3 size: 13 residues. Trimming removed 5 bases from V and 3 bases from J, with 12 bases in between. CDR1 and CDR2 from the germline V gene are SGHNT and YYREEE (reference sequence). Sequenced input: PBMCs. This clonotype originated in a middle-aged man in good health and CMV-seronegative. The chain recombines TRBV5-4 with TRBJ2-7, with D unresolved. CDR3 nucleotide sequence: TGTGCCAGCAGTTTTGGTAGAGGCTACGAGCAGTACTTC. Its protein is CASSFGRGYEQYF.